A selection of T cell receptor beta chains follows, all from one sample in a study of regulatory T cells in long-lasting Graves disease. TCRdb re-analysed the multiplex PCR reads in MiXCR, keeping a single row per CDR3 protein. The sample contains 400,000 to 500,000 distinct CDR3 sequences, 15% of which appear only once. This sample was shared with a second study, whose subject was T cells in Graves' hyperthyroidism and ophthalmopathy.

The source material was peripheral blood mononuclear cells (PBMCs), sampled at new diagnosis, from a patient treated with antithyroid drugs. The receptors were sampled from a middle-aged woman with Graves disease. The CDR3 runs from the conserved cysteine through the conserved F or W. The D gene is left open where the match is weak. Clone size is not always given. Where it is, it says once, few, many or a class for expanded clones.

.,TRBJ2-5,TRBD1,TRBV28,CASSRQGYEETQYF,TGTGCCAGCAGCCGACAGGGTTACGAAGAGACCCAGTACTTC
many,TRBJ2-3,TRBD2,TRBV5-1,CASSRTSGGLDTQYF,TGCGCCAGCAGCAGGACTAGCGGAGGACTAGATACGCAGTATTTT
many,TRBJ2-7,.,TRBV6-1,CASSEAPGAGYEQYF,TGTGCCAGCAGTGAAGCGCCGGGGGCCGGGTACGAGCAGTACTTC
.,TRBJ2-3,.,TRBV12-3/TRBV12-4,CASNLRGSTDTQYF,TGTGCCAGCAATTTGAGGGGTAGCACAGATACGCAGTATTTT
many,TRBJ2-7,.,TRBV29-1,CSARSFGSYEQYF,TGCAGCGCCCGGAGTTTCGGTTCCTACGAGCAGTACTTC
.,TRBJ2-3,.,TRBV18,CASSPPGRIITDTQYF,TGTGCCAGCTCACCACCGGGACGCATCATCACAGATACGCAGTATTTT
many,TRBJ2-5,.,TRBV6-1,CASSDSMETQYF,TGTGCCAGCAGTGACAGTATGGAGACCCAGTACTTC
many,TRBJ1-1,.,TRBV10-2,CASSGQGEAFF,TGCGCCAGCAGTGGTCAGGGCGAAGCTTTCTTT
many,TRBJ2-5,.,TRBV2,CASSEGFGGGETQYF,TGTGCCAGCAGTGAAGGGTTCGGGGGTGGAGAGACCCAGTACTTC
.,TRBJ1-3,.,TRBV6-1,CASSSTGRGNTIYF,TGTGCCAGCAGCTCTACAGGGCGCGGAAACACCATATATTTT
.,TRBJ2-1,.,TRBV9,CASSVAAGPYNEQFF,TGTGCCAGCAGCGTAGCTGCGGGGCCCTACAATGAGCAGTTCTTC
.,TRBJ2-2,.,TRBV5-1,CASSLMLNTGELFF,TGCGCCAGCAGCTTGATGCTAAACACCGGGGAGCTGTTTTTT
many,TRBJ2-1,.,TRBV7-2,CASSLVSGDNDEQFF,TGTGCCAGCAGCTTAGTGTCGGGAGATAACGATGAGCAGTTCTTC
.,TRBJ2-2,TRBD2,TRBV5-1,CASSQRPSGRADTGELFF,TGCGCCAGCAGTCAGAGACCTAGCGGGAGGGCGGACACCGGGGAGCTGTTTTTT
many,TRBJ2-1,TRBD2,TRBV7-3,CASSFMGLREDEQFF,TGTGCCAGCAGCTTCATGGGACTAAGGGAGGATGAGCAGTTCTTC
many,TRBJ2-7,TRBD1,TRBV9,CASSVAGTDYEQYF,TGTGCCAGCAGCGTAGCCGGGACAGACTACGAGCAGTACTTC
.,TRBJ2-7,.,TRBV28,CASSLTGYSYEQYF,TGTGCCAGCAGTTTAACAGGGTATTCCTACGAGCAGTACTTC
.,TRBJ2-2,TRBD1,TRBV19,CASSRDRGPNTGELFF,TGTGCCAGTAGTAGGGACAGGGGACCAAACACCGGGGAGCTGTTTTTT
few,TRBJ2-3,.,TRBV19,CASSPGVYTDTQYF,TGTGCCAGTAGTCCAGGGGTGTACACAGATACGCAGTATTTT
many,TRBJ2-4,.,TRBV7-9,CASSLGLNLAKNIQYF,TGTGCCAGCAGCTTGGGACTGAATCTAGCCAAAAACATTCAGTACTTC
few,TRBJ1-6,TRBD1,TRBV7-9,CASSPTGNPSPLHF,TGTGCCAGCAGCCCGACAGGGAACCCCTCACCCCTCCACTTT
few,TRBJ1-5,.,TRBV12-3/TRBV12-4,CASRANGVNQPQHF,TGTGCCAGCAGGGCCAATGGAGTAAATCAGCCCCAGCATTTT
few,TRBJ2-7,.,TRBV28,CASSIRGESYEQYF,TGTGCCAGCAGTATCAGGGGGGAGTCCTACGAGCAGTACTTC
many,TRBJ1-1,TRBD1,TRBV7-8,CASSLVGRGRAFF,TGTGCCAGCAGCTTAGTGGGCAGGGGGCGAGCTTTCTTT
many,TRBJ2-1,TRBD2,TRBV20-1,CSAAASGKNEQFF,TGCAGTGCTGCGGCTAGCGGGAAGAATGAGCAGTTCTTC
many,TRBJ1-6,.,TRBV9,CASSIRASFGPLHF,TGTGCCAGCAGCATCCGGGCCTCATTCGGTCCCCTCCACTTT
many,TRBJ2-3,.,TRBV28,CASRPLASADTQYF,TGTGCCAGCAGGCCCTTAGCGAGCGCAGATACGCAGTATTTT
.,TRBJ1-1,.,TRBV28,CASSKTENTEAFF,TGTGCCAGCAGTAAGACAGAGAACACTGAAGCTTTCTTT